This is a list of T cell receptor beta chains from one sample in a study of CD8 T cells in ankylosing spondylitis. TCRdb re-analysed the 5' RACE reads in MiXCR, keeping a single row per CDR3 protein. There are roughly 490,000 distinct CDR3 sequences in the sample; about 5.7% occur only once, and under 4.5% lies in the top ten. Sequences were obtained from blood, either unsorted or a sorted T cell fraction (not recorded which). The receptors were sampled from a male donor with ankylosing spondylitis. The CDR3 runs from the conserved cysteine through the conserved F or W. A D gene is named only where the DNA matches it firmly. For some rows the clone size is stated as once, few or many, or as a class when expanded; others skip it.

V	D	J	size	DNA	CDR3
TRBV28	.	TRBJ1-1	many	TGTGCCAGTATGAGGGCCGGGGCGTCCACTGAAGCTTTCTTT	CASMRAGASTEAFF
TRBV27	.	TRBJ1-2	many	TGTGCCAGCAGAGTACTAGGGACTAACTATGGCTACACCTTC	CASRVLGTNYGYTF
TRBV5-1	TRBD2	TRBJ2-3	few	TGCGCCAGCAGCCCGACATATGGGAGGGCGGGCACAGATACGCAGTATTTT	CASSPTYGRAGTDTQYF
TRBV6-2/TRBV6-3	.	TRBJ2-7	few	TGTGCCAGCAGTTTTCCCCTCACTAGGTACGAGCAGTACTTC	CASSFPLTRYEQYF
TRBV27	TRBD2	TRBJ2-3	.	TGTGCCAGCAGTTTCCCACTTGCGGGAGGGTTGGATACGCAGTATTTT	CASSFPLAGGLDTQYF
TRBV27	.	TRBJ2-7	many	TGTGCCAGCAGTTTCATCGGGCAGGGAACCCACGAGCAGTACTTC	CASSFIGQGTHEQYF
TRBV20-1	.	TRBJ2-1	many	TGCAGTGCTAGATTACCGGGCTTAAATGAGCAGTTCTTC	CSARLPGLNEQFF
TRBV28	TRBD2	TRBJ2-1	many	TGTGCCATCACGAGACTAGCGGGAACCAATGAGCAGTTCTTC	CAITRLAGTNEQFF
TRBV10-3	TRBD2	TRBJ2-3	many	TGTGCCATCAGGGAAGCGGGGTTACAAGATACGCAGTATTTT	CAIREAGLQDTQYF
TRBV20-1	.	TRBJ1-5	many	TGCAGTGCCCCGGGACGAAACCATGGCAATCAGCCCCAGCATTTT	CSAPGRNHGNQPQHF
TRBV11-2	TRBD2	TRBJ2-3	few	TGTGCCAGCAGCCTAGAGGGACTAGCGCGCACAGATACGCAGTATTTT	CASSLEGLARTDTQYF
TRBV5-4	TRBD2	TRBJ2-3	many	TGTGCCAGCAGCGTCCCAACTAGCGGGGGGACAGATACGCAGTATTTT	CASSVPTSGGTDTQYF
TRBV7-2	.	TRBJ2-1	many	TGTGCCAGCAGCTTAGGTCCGTTGACAGAAAATGAGCAGTTCTTC	CASSLGPLTENEQFF
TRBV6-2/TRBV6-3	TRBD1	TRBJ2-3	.	TGTGCCAGCACCAGACAGGGGGTGCATACGCAGTATTTT	CASTRQGVHTQYF
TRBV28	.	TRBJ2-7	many	TGTGCCGCCGGAAGTACCTACGAGCAGTACTTC	CAAGSTYEQYF
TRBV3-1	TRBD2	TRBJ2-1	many	TGTGCCAGCAGCCCTCGACTAGCGAGGTCCTACAATGAGCAGTTCTTC	CASSPRLARSYNEQFF
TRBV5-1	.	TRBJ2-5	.	TGCGCCAGCAGCTTGGGACAGCCGGGGGAGACCCAGTACTTC	CASSLGQPGETQYF
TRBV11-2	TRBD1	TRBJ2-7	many	TGTGCCAGCAGCTTAGGGACAGGGGCGTGGGAGCAGTACTTC	CASSLGTGAWEQYF